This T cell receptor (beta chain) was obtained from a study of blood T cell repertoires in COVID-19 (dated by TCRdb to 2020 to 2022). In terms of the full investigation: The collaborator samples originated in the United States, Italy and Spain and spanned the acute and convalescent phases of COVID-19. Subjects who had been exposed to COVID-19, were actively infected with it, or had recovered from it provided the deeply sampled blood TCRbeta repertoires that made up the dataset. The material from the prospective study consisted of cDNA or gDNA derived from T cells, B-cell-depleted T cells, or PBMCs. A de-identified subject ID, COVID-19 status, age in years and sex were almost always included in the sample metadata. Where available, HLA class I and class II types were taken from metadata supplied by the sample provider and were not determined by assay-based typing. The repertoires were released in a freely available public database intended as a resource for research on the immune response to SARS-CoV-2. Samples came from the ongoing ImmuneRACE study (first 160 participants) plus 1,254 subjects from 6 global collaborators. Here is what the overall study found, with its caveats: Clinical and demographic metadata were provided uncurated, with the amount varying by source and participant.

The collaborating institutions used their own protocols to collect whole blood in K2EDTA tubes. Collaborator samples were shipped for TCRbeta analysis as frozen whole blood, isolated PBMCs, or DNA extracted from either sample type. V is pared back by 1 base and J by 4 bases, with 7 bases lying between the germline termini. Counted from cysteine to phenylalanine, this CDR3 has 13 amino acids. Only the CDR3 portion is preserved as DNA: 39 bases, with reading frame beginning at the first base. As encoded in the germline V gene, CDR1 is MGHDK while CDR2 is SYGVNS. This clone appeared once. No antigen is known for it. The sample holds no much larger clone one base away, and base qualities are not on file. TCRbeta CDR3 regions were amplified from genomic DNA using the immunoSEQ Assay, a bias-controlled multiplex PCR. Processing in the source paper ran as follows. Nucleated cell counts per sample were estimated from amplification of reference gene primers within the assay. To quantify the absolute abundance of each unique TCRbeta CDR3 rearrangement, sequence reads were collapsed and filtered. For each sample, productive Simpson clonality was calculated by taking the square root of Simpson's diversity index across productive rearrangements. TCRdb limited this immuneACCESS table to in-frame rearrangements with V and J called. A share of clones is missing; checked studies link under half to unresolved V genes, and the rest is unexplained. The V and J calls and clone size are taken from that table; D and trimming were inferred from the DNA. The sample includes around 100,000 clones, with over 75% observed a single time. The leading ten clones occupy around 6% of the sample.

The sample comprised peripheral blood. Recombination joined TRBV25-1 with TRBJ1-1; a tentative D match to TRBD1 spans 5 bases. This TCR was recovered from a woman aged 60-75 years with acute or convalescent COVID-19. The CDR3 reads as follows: CASSEWGGTEAFF. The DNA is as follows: TGTGCCAGCAGTGAATGGGGGGGCACTGAAGCTTTCTTT.